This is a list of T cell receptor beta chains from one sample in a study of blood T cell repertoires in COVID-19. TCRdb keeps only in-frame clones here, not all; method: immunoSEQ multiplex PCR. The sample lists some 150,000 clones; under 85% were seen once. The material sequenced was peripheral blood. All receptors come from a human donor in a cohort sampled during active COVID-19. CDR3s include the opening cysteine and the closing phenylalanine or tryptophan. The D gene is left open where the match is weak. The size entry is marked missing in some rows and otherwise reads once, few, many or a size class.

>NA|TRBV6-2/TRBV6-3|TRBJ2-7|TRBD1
TGTGCCAGCAGTTATTCCGGACAGGCCAGGAGCTCCTACGAGCAGTACTTC
CASSYSGQARSSYEQYF
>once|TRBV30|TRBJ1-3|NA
TGTGCCTGGAGTGTAGGGGCTGGAAACACCATATATTTT
CAWSVGAGNTIYF
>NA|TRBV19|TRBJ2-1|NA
TGTGCCAGTAGTATGGAGGCCTACAATGAGCAGTTCTTC
CASSMEAYNEQFF
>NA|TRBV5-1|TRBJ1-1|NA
TGCGCCAGCAGCTTGTCTATGGGTCCAGGGAACCGAGAAGCTTTCTTT
CASSLSMGPGNREAFF
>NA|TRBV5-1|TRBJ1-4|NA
TGCGCCAGCAGCTTAAGAAGAGGTAATGAAAAACTGTTTTTT
CASSLRRGNEKLFF
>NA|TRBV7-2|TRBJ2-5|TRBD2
TGTGCCAGCAGCCTCCGATCGGGAGGGTGGGAGACCCAGTACTTC
CASSLRSGGWETQYF
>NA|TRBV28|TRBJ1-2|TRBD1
TGTGCCAGCAAGACCTCTGGGACAGTCCCATCGGGTGACTATGGCTACACCTTC
CASKTSGTVPSGDYGYTF
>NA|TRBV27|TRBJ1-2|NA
TGTGCCAGCAGATACACGGGGGTGGGGTATGGCTACACCTTC
CASRYTGVGYGYTF
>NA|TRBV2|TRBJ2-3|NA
TGTGCCAGCAGTGATCGAGCGCAGTATTTT
CASSDRAQYF
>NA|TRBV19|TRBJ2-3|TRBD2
TGTGCCAGTAGCGTGCCAGCGGGGGGCATGACGGATACGCAGTATTTT
CASSVPAGGMTDTQYF
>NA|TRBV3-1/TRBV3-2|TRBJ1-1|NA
TGTGCCAGCAGCCAAGTCGGGGGTAAGGCTGAAGCTTTCTTT
CASSQVGGKAEAFF
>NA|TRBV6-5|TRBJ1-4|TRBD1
TGTGCCAGCAGGGACAGGGAAAAGGAAAAACTGTTTTTT
CASRDREKEKLFF
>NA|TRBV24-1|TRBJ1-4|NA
TGTGCCACCAGTGAGACACAGAATACAAATGAAAAACTGTTTTTT
CATSETQNTNEKLFF
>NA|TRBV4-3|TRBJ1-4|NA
TGCGCCAGCAGCCAAGAGTGGCGGAATGAAAAACTGTTTTTT
CASSQEWRNEKLFF
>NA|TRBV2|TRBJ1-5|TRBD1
TGTGCCAGCAGTGAGATCCGAACAGGGGATCAGCCCCAGCATTTT
CASSEIRTGDQPQHF
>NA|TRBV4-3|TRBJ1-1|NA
TGCGCCAGCAGCCAAGAACCAGGGCTTAACACTGAAGCTTTCTTT
CASSQEPGLNTEAFF
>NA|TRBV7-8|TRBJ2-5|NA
TGTGCCAGCAGCTTACTGAGGGTTGGAGAGACCCAGTACTTC
CASSLLRVGETQYF
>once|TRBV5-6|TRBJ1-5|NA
TGTGCCAGCAGCTTGTGGAAGGGAGGATATCAGCCCCAGCATTTT
CASSLWKGGYQPQHF
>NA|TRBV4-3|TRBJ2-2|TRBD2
TGCGCCAGCAGCACGGGGGGGGCCGCCGGGGAGCTGTTTTTT
CASSTGGAAGELFF
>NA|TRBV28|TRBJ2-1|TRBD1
TGTGCCAGCAGGACCGGGACAGGGCGAAATGAGCAGTTCTTC
CASRTGTGRNEQFF
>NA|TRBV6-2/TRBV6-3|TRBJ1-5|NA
TGTGCCAGCAGCTCAGGGCTGAGCAATCAGCCCCAGCATTTT
CASSSGLSNQPQHF
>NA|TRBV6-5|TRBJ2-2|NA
TGTGCCAGCAGTTGGCAGGGAGGCACCGGGGAGCTGTTTTTT
CASSWQGGTGELFF
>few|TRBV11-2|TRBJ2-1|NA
TGTGCCAGCAGCTTAGATTCAGGGTCAAATGAGCAGTTCTTC
CASSLDSGSNEQFF
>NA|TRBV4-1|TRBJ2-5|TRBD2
TGCGCCAGCAGCGAAGGGGCTAGCGGGGGGGCCACGAGACAAGAGACCCAGTACTTC
CASSEGASGGATRQETQYF
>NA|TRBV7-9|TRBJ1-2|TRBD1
TGTGCCAGCACCGCCTCCAGTCCGGGACAGGGACCCTATGGCTACACCTTC
CASTASSPGQGPYGYTF
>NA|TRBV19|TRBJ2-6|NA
TGTGCCAGTAGTGGCGACACCACCTCTGTTAGGGCCAACGTCCTGACTTTC
CASSGDTTSVRANVLTF
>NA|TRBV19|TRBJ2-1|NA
TGTGCCAGTAGTATTACTTCCTACAATGAGCAGTTCTTC
CASSITSYNEQFF